The next 13 T cell receptor beta chains were all read from a single sample in a study of blood T cell repertoires in COVID-19. Libraries were prepared by immunoSEQ multiplex PCR; TCRdb keeps only in-frame clonotypes and omits some of them. Counted here are over 110,000 clones, approximately 84% occurring once; the ten biggest clones make up roughly 3.8%. Material for sequencing was PBMCs or T cells enriched from blood (not recorded which). The receptors come from a man aged 50-60 years in a cohort exposed to, infected with or recovered from COVID-19 (not recorded which).

The gene calls are TRBV5-5 and TRBJ1-1, with 10 bases identical to TRBD1. Per the germline V gene, CDR1 is SGHKS and CDR2 is YYEKEE (reference sequence). V lost 5 bases to trimming and J lost 4 bases; unmatched junction nucleotides: 11. There are 16 residues in the CDR3. In DNA, the CDR3 is TGTGCCAGCAGGGTTCCGGGACAGGGGTTTGGCACTGAAGCTTTCTTT. Amino acid sequence: CASRVPGQGFGTEAFF.

CDR3 amino acids: CASSLVGFNQPQHF. CDR3 coding DNA: TGTGCCAGCAGCTTAGTCGGGTTCAATCAGCCCCAGCATTTT. This rearrangement joins TRBV7-8 to TRBJ1-5, with D unresolved. The CDR3 covers 14 residues. Germline V CDR1 and CDR2: SGHVS, FQNEAQ. Trimming shortened V by 1 base and J by 3 bases, and 7 bases separated the two germline ends. Looking up the rest from reference TRBV7-8 and TRBJ1-5 gives the full variable domain: GAGVSQSPRYKVAKRGQDVALRCDPISGHVSLFWYQQALGQGPEFLTYFQNEAQLDKSGLPSDRFFAERPEGSVSTLKIQRTQQEDSAVYLCASSLVGFNQPQHFGDGTRLSIL.

The rearrangement uses TRBV11-1 and TRBJ1-1, with TRBD1 as a possible D gene (5 bases). V was pared by 5 bases and J by 2 bases, with 15 bases between. CDR1 is SGHAT and CDR2 is FQDESV in the germline V gene (reference sequence). This CDR3 is built from 15 residues. The CDR3 loop reads CASSLGGRTNTEAFF. The CDR3 nucleotides are TGTGCCAGCAGCCTGGGGGGACGGACTAACACTGAAGCTTTCTTT. Together with reference TRBV11-1 and TRBJ1-1, the CDR3 gives the full variable domain: EAEVAQSPRYKITEKSQAVAFWCDPISGHATLYWYRQILGQGPELLVQFQDESVVDDSQLPKDRFSAERLKGVDSTLKIQPAELGDSAMYLCASSLGGRTNTEAFFGQGTRLTVV.

The V and J genes are TRBV28 and TRBJ2-7; tentatively, D is TRBD2 (6 bases). The germline V and J ends were trimmed by 6 bases and 3 bases, with 15 bases remaining between them. CDR3 length equals 14 residues. CDR1 and CDR2 (germline): MDHEN, SYDVKM. DNA for the CDR3: TGTGCCAGCAGAACCAGCGGGCGAGGCTACGAGCAGTACTTC. It is translated as CASRTSGRGYEQYF.

This sequence joins TRBV5-4 and TRBJ1-1; D unresolved. CDR1 SGHNT and CDR2 YYREEE come from the germline V gene (reference sequence). The CDR3 contains 12 residues. V was shortened by 3 bases and J by 6 bases, with 9 bases between the two germline ends. This CDR3 reads CASSSTGSEAFF. DNA for the CDR3: TGTGCCAGCAGCTCCACCGGGTCTGAAGCTTTCTTT.

The rearrangement joins TRBV12-3 or TRBV12-4 to TRBJ1-6, with 10 positions matching TRBD1. V trimming: 6 bases; J trimming: 9 bases; junction bases outside the gene matches: 2. This CDR3 has 13 amino acids. The CDR3 region has the DNA TGTGCCAGCAGGGACAGGGGGGTTTCACCCCTCCACTTT. Protein sequence: CASRDRGVSPLHF.

V and J are TRBV5-5 and TRBJ1-6; 7 bases fit TRBD1. V lost 4 bases, J lost 8 bases, and 15 bases stayed unmatched. This CDR3 has 17 amino acids. Germline V gene data show CDR1 as SGHKS and CDR2 as YYEKEE (reference sequence). The CDR3 protein is CASSPQEQGWSDSPLHF. DNA of the CDR3: TGTGCCAGCAGCCCCCAGGAACAGGGGTGGTCGGATTCACCCCTCCACTTT.

The genes are TRBV28 and TRBJ2-1, with 13 bases lining up with TRBD2. CDR1 and CDR2 (germline): MDHEN, SYDVKM. The CDR3 length is 16 residues. Losses at the gene ends were 1 base for V and 4 bases for J; bases not matched to a gene: 1. As DNA, the CDR3 is TGTGCCAGCAGTTTATCACTAGCGGGAGGGTACAATGAGCAGTTCTTC. Amino acids: CASSLSLAGGYNEQFF.

This rearrangement joins TRBV5-1 to TRBJ1-5; TRBD1 might be the D (5 bases). V gave up 0 bases and J gave up 5 bases, with 12 bases separating them. CDR1 and CDR2 from the germline V gene are SGHRS and YFSETQ. CDR3 length equals 15 residues. The chain's CDR3 is CASSLAQGPDQPQHF. Written as DNA, the CDR3 is TGCGCCAGCAGCTTGGCCCAGGGCCCCGATCAGCCCCAGCATTTT.

This chain uses TRBV5-6 with TRBJ2-1; unclear D gene. Germline V gene data show CDR1 as SGHDT and CDR2 as YYEEEE. The germline V and J ends were trimmed by 6 bases and 3 bases, with 10 bases remaining between them. The CDR3 is 13 residues long. The CDR3 region is CASKGVDYNEQFF. In DNA form, the CDR3 reads TGTGCCAGCAAAGGAGTCGACTACAATGAGCAGTTCTTC.

The genes are TRBV19 and TRBJ1-5; D is unclear. Trimming removed 0 bases at V and 0 bases at J, with 3 bases between. CDR3 length equals 14 residues. Germline CDR1 reads LNHDA; CDR2 reads SQIVND (reference sequence). The CDR3 DNA is TGTGCCAGTAGTATAGACTATAGCAATCAGCCCCAGCATTTT. Encoded protein: CASSIDYSNQPQHF. The full variable domain, its missing parts supplied by reference TRBV19 and TRBJ1-5, is DGGITQSPKYLFRKEGQNVTLSCEQNLNHDAMYWYRQDPGQGLRLIYYSQIVNDFQKGDIAEGYSVSREKKESFPLTVTSAQKNPTAFYLCASSIDYSNQPQHFGDGTRLSIL.

The genes are TRBV7-3 and TRBJ2-1, with TRBD2 identical over 9 bases. With 1 base clipped from V and 6 bases from J, the junction kept 4 bases outside the gene matches. Per the germline V gene, CDR1 is SGHTA and CDR2 is FQGTGA. CDR3 size: 15 residues. The chain's CDR3 is CASSLIAGVGNEQFF. The CDR3 coding sequence is TGTGCCAGCAGCTTAATAGCGGGAGTAGGCAATGAGCAGTTCTTC.

This chain joins TRBV18 and TRBJ1-2; 7 bases line up with TRBD1. Per the germline V gene, CDR1 is KGHSH and CDR2 is LQKENI. This CDR3 spans 15 amino acids. V lost 3 bases to trimming and J lost 0 bases; unmatched junction nucleotides: 4. The CDR3 reads CASSPGTVANYGYTF. Here the CDR3 DNA reads TGTGCCAGCTCACCTGGGACAGTCGCTAACTATGGCTACACCTTC.